In its sample, the clone carrying this TCR beta chain was seen a few times. This sample is part of a study of blood T cell repertoires in COVID-19. Study context: COVID-19 samples, acute and convalescent, were from the United States, Italy and Spain. T cells, B-cell-depleted T cells, or PBMCs provided the cDNA or gDNA that served as material.

V was pared by 5 bases and J by 1 base, with 8 bases between. This CDR3 has 14 amino acids. Germline assignment: CDR1 SGHNT and CDR2 YENEEA. Authors' methods: Reference gene primer amplification in the assay estimated nucleated cell counts. Sequencing used immunoSEQ multiplex PCR; TCRdb keeps in-frame clones, though not all of them. V and J calls and clone size are copied from that table; D and trimming were computed from the DNA. The sample has about 40,000 clones; more than 80% are singletons. The rearrangement uses TRBV11-3 and TRBJ2-2; a weak D match, TRBD2 (5 bases). This sequence was found in a human donor in a cohort sampled during active or convalescent COVID-19. The donor label of this sample is uncertain. Sequencing input: peripheral blood. This CDR3 reads CASSPRGNTGELFF. CDR3 DNA: TGTGCCAGCAGCCCCCGGGGGAACACCGGGGAGCTGTTTTTT. Together with reference TRBV11-3 and TRBJ2-2, the CDR3 gives the full variable domain: EAGVVQSPRYKIIEKKQPVAFWCNPISGHNTLYWYLQNLGQGPELLIRYENEEAVDDSQLPKDRFSAERLKGVDSTLKIQPAELGDSAVYLCASSPRGNTGELFFGEGSRLTVL.